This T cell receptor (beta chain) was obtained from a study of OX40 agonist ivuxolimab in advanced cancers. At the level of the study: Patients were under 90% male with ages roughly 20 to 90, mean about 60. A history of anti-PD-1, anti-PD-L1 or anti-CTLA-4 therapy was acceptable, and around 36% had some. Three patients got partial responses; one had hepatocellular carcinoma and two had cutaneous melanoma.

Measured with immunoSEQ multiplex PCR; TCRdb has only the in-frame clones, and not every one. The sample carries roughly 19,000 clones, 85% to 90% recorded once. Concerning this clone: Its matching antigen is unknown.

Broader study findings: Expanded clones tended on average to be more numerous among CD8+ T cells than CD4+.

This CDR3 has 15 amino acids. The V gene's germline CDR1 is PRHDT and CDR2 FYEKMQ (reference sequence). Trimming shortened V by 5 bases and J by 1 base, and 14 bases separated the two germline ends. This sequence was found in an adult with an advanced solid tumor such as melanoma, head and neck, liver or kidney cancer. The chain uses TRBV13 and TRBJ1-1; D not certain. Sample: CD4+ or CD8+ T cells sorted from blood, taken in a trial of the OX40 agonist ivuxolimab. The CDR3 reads CASSVQSGWNTEAFF. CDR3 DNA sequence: TGTGCCAGCAGCGTACAATCGGGATGGAACACTGAAGCTTTCTTT.